This T cell receptor (beta chain) derives from a study of cytomegalovirus exposure and HLA in healthy donors. Study-wide points: A link between a missense DCLRE1C variant and TCR beta V- and J-gene trimming emerged from a later analysis. The productive fraction for most TCR beta V segments was about 87% or about 30% in an earlier analysis.

Worth noting for this clone: No antigen is known for it.

Trimming at V came to 6 bases and at J to 5 bases, leaving 16 bases not matched to a gene. This CDR3 is 17 amino acids long. Germline values: CDR1 SGHAT, CDR2 FQNNGV. PCR primers comprised 60 Vbeta and 13 Jbeta primers. The assay was immunoSEQ multiplex PCR, and TCRdb's table has in-frame clones only and misses some. The sample consists of 160,000 or so clones, about 86% of them appearing once. The sequence derives from a woman under 30 in good health and CMV-seronegative. This chain uses TRBV11-2 with TRBJ2-1; TRBD2 matches 7 bases. Material for sequencing was PBMCs. The CDR3 DNA is TGTGCCAGCAGACCCCGGGGGAGAATAGCGGGTAACAATGAGCAGTTCTTC. This gives the protein CASRPRGRIAGNNEQFF.